The T cell receptor (beta chain) under discussion was sequenced for a study of T cell responses to AZD1222 COVID-19 vaccine (dated by TCRdb to about 2021). Turning to the overall study: AZD1222 recipients with second doses at about 4 weeks or about 12 weeks were pooled, because spike-specific TCR depth and breadth did not differ between schedules. TCR sequencing covered fewer than 250 trial participants: 200 to 220 given two doses of AZD1222 and approximately 25 given two doses of MenACWY control vaccine. Trial participants were enrolled by age into subgroups of 18-55, 56-69 and 70-plus years, and around 150, 29 and 61 TCR-sequenced participants, respectively, were included in these subgroups.

Comment on this clone: The target of this receptor is not known. The record has no base qualities; no much larger clone is one base away.

From the cysteine through the phenylalanine, the CDR3 covers 15 amino acids. Only the CDR3 part of the read is kept: 45 bases, read in frame from the first base. V loses 2 bases of germline sequence and J loses 5 bases, and the interval between the two ends is 14 bases. The germline V gene sets CDR1 to MNHNS and CDR2 to SASEGT. The CDR3 regions of human TCRbeta chains were analyzed by immunosequencing. In the original analysis: TCRs in the repertoires were compared against a reference library of SARS-CoV-2-specific TCRs that had been generated with the MIRA antigen-specificity platform. Breadth was defined as the fraction of unique TCRs that were SARS-CoV-2-associated, and depth was defined as the fraction of total T cells that were SARS-CoV-2-associated. Using the MIRA data, each spike-specific TCR was mapped to the spike region that the TCR reacts to and placed in a CD4 or CD8 class. Log10-transformed breadth and depth values were compared by one-way ANOVA with Sidak's multiple comparisons tests. TCRdb holds this immuneACCESS table with in-frame rearrangements only. Some clones are missing; in checked studies, unresolved V genes explain under half, and the rest has no known cause. For V, J and clone size, that table is used; D and trimming come from the DNA. This sample lists over 100,000 clones; 70% to 90% were detected once. The ten largest clones capture 4.5% to 6% of the sample.

Results the study describes overall, beyond this receptor: Conclusions about previously exposed vaccinees were limited because only 6 or 7 AZD1222 recipients were SARS-CoV-2 seropositive at baseline. Spike-specific TCR breadth and depth rose significantly after two AZD1222 doses compared with day 0 and with MenACWY recipients. The 56-69-year group was small, and its depth increase did not reach significance, likely because of low power. Participants were mostly white British, with more females than males. The authors suggested clonal diversity may have been underestimated. The whole spike protein was spanned by vaccine-associated CD4 TCRs, and dominant responses were seen in regions 160-218 and 743-854. Nearly half of unique spike-specific TCRs reportedly recognized epitopes outside regions mutated in the B.1.351 and B.1.1.7 variants. Because no day 14 peak-response samples were available, the repertoires could be characterized only after the peak T cell response.

The time point label on this specimen signifies: baseline before first vaccination. Vaccinee samples came from UK trials COV001 and COV002, including a single-blind randomized controlled phase 2/3 trial of AZD1222 (ChAdOx1 nCoV-19) in healthy adults. Trial participant PBMC samples were collected at day 0 and day 28 after the second dose for TCRbeta chain sequencing. The receptor was isolated from an adult in good health. This chain joins TRBV6-1 to TRBJ2-3; tentative D gene TRBD1, with 5 bases matching. The sample here was peripheral blood, taken on day 0 of AZD1222 vaccination. The nucleotide sequence is given as TGTGCCAGCAGTGAAAGTATCGGTCAGGGAGATACGCAGTATTTT. Translated, it gives CASSESIGQGDTQYF.